The present TCR beta chain was sequenced within a study of shared clonotypes between healthy human individuals. Only in-frame clones appear in the TCRdb table, and some are missing; sequencing was by immunoSEQ multiplex PCR. This table holds 500,000 to 550,000 clones, more than 95% found once. The V and J ends lost 5 bases and 2 bases respectively, with 24 bases between them. The CDR3 loop spans 18 amino acids. Germline values: CDR1 SGHVS, CDR2 FQNEAQ. Sequences were obtained from naive CD4+ T cells sorted from blood. This sample's subset: CD45RA+ positively selected. V usage is TRBV7-8 and J usage is TRBJ2-5; a weak D match, TRBD1 (6 bases). The sequence derives from a young woman in good health. Here the CDR3 DNA reads TGTGCCAGCAGCCCATATACTTCTGGACAGAAAGATCAAGAGACCCAGTACTTC. Residues: CASSPYTSGQKDQETQYF.